This record looks at one TCR beta chain sequence and its context. This sample is part of a study of siplizumab effects on memory and regulatory T cells. TCRdb's copy holds only in-frame clones and misses some; the assay was immunoSEQ multiplex PCR. The sample lists under 70,000 clones, 79% occurring once. Source material: memory CD4+ T cells sorted from blood. The receptor was isolated from a human donor in good health.

CDR3 loop: CASSLQYNQPQHF. CDR3 nucleotide sequence: TGTGCCAGCAGCTTACAGTACAATCAGCCCCAGCATTTT. The J gene is TRBJ1-5, the V gene TRBV7-2; D gene ambiguous. The length of the CDR3 is 13 residues. V lost 2 bases and J lost 3, with 5 bases in between. In germline, CDR1 is SGHTA, CDR2 FQGNSA.